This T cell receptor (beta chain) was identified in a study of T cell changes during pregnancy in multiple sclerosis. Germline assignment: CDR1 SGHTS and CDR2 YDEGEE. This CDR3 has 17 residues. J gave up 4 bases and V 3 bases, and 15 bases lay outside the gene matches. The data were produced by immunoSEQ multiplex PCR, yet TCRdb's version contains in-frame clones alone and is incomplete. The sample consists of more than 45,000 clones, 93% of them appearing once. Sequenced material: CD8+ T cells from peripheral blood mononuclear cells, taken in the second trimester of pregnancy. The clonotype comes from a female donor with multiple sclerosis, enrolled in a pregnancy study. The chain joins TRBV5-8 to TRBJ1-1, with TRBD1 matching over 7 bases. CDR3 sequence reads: CASSSRGQAPLATEAFF. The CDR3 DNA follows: TGTGCCAGCAGCTCCCGAGGACAGGCGCCTTTGGCCACTGAAGCTTTCTTT.